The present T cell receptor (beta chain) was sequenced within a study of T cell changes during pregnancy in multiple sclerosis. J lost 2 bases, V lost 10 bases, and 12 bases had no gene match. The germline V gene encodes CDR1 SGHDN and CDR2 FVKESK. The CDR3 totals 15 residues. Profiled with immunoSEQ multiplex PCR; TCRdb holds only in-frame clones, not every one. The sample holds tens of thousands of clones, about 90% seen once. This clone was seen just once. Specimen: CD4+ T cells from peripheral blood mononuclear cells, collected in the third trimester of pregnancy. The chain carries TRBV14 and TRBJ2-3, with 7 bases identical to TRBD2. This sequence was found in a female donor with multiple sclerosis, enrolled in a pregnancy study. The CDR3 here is CATRRGGGPTDTQYF. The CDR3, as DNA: TGTGCCACCCGACGCGGGGGAGGGCCCACAGATACGCAGTATTTT.